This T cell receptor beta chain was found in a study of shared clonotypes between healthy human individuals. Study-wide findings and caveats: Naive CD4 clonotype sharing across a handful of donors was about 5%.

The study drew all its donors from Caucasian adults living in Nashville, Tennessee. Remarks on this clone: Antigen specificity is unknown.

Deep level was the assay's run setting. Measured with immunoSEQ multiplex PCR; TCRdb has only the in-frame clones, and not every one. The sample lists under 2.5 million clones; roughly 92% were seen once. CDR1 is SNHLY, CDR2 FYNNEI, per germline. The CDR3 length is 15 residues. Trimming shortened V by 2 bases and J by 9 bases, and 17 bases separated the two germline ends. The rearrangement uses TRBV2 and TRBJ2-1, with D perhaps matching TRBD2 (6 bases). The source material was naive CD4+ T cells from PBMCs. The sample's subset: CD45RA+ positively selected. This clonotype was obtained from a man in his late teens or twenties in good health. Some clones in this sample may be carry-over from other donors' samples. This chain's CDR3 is CASSEIWGGTGEQFF. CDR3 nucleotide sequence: TGTGCCAGCAGTGAAATATGGGGCGGGACGGGTGAGCAGTTCTTC.